This T cell receptor (beta chain) was sequenced for a study of cytomegalovirus exposure and HLA in healthy donors (dated by TCRdb to about 2017). Notes on the research overall: An earlier analysis of several hundred of the donors reported 250 to 350 Gb of sequence data and approximately 110 million unique TCR beta sequences from roughly 180 million T cells. Along with the approximately 600-subject first cohort, a separate validation cohort of around 110 different subjects was used. Roughly five DR-DQ haplotypes were handled as single units for association and clustering, since linkage in the cohort was strong. Typing coverage varied by locus: about 620-640 donors for A, B, C, DRB1 and DQB1; around 560 for DQA1; approximately 610 for DPA1; roughly 470 for DPB1. In a later genetic analysis, genome-wide SNP genotypes for 398 of the 666 donors were used, and that subset was treated as a discovery cohort. The T cell repertoires of around 730 subjects were profiled by immunosequencing and related to cytomegalovirus serostatus. Roughly 300 gigabases of sequencing data and approximately 85 million unique TCR sequences were included in an early release covering several hundred HLA-typed donors. Both class I and class II loci were covered by HLA typing, at four-digit resolution. To study patterns of TCR occurrence, a later analysis re-analyzed previously published TCR beta repertoires from around 670 donors and added high-resolution HLA genotyping. An earlier analysis of some 600 of the donors applied high-throughput TCR beta sequencing to assess whether each TCR beta V gene segment acted as functional or pseudogenic. Of the roughly 400 genotyped donors, over 80% were placed in the genetic ancestry cluster associated with self-reported Caucasian donors. Every discovery cohort repertoire had been produced on one sequencing platform. High-throughput TCR immunosequencing, statistical association of individual TCRs with disease status, and machine learning were combined to predict cytomegalovirus infection status. The study aimed to test whether signatures of past pathogen exposure could be identified by cataloging public T cell receptors. Rather than using new phenotypic data, the later analysis identified candidate immune exposures from TCR beta sequences and from how often those sequences occurred across donors. Across some 400 genotyped donors of the cohort, an average of about 220,000 unique TCR beta nucleotide sequences per donor were sequenced, and roughly 18% of those sequences were non-productive. Alongside the repertoire data, information on donor age, sex, ethnicity and CMV serostatus was compiled.

In total, roughly 670 healthy bone marrow donors made up the cohort. All cohort members were sampled while nominally healthy, although unrecorded immune exposures were likely present. The donor was CMV seronegative and was included in the group of 352 seronegative cohort members. A peripheral blood sample was provided by each donor, and peripheral blood mononuclear cells were used for TCR beta sequencing. Genomic DNA extraction from the blood cell samples was performed with the Qiagen DNeasy Blood Extraction Kit. The paper as a whole reports these results and caveats: In the study, approximately 160 TCR beta chains were listed as associated with cytomegalovirus. A further reported finding was that TCR beta sequences accurately predicted the HLA-A and HLA-B alleles for most subjects in the first cohort. In a later genetic analysis, fewer N-insertions in productive TCRs were reported among donors in an Asian-associated ancestry cluster than the roughly 700-donor mean. Correlated functional status among segregating V segments might be attributable to linkage disequilibrium, but an unknown experimental factor could not be ruled out. Sequencing depth was assumed to be roughly uniform across donors in the presence/absence analyses, though that assumption may not hold. According to a later analysis, TCR association rates differed among HLA loci, with DRB1 alleles showing the most associated TCRs and HLA-C alleles showing the fewest. A later analysis reported that several top co-occurrence clusters appeared linked to parvovirus B19, influenza, CMV and Epstein-Barr virus. The classifier was reported to diagnose cytomegalovirus status with high specificity and sensitivity in both the original and validation cohorts. The authors suggested that the approach could potentially be generalized to other disease states and immunological phenotypes. While some public TCRs were present in many individuals, most TCR sequences turned up only very rarely across donors. In vitro tests confirmed that three of the cytomegalovirus-associated TCR beta chains recognize cytomegalovirus antigens. In a later analysis, 16,951 TCR beta sequences were associated with specific HLA alleles at a false discovery rate of 0.05. Immune exposure information for the cohort was limited to CMV serostatus. The sequencing pipeline was judged likely to have produced a cluster of highly shared sequence variants as a technical artifact. Because some donors lacked HLA typing at each locus, the association tests relied only on the typed subset. The 87-base-pair reads could not distinguish some IMGT-functional V segments, including TRBV6-2 and TRBV6-3, so those segments were excluded. A later analysis found that most CMV-associated TCR beta chains appeared HLA-restricted, with HLA associations seemingly driven largely by CMV exposure. Only TCR beta chains were sequenced in this cohort, and the absence of alpha or paired-chain data limited detectable features. In a later analysis, HLA-associated TCR beta chains showed more clonal expansion and lower generation probabilities than non-associated chains that were equally common. V-gene and J-gene trimming of TCR beta chains was associated with a missense DCLRE1C variant in a later genetic analysis, and the association was replicated in an independent cohort. The earlier analysis of approximately 540 of the donors excluded roughly 16 rarely observed V segments, including chromosome 9 orphons, because counts were too low. When HLA alleles, especially DR and DQ, strongly co-occurred, TCR associations were difficult to assign to individual alleles. An earlier analysis of 587 of the donors showed that most TCR beta V segments appeared in productive rearrangements either about 87% or about 30% of the time, which broadly matched IMGT annotations.

Library creation used the immunoSEQ multiplex PCR assay. The multiplex PCR relied on a mix of 60 forward primers for TCR Vbeta segments and 13 reverse primers for TCR Jbeta segments. A multiplex PCR assay on genomic DNA amplified the CDR3 region of rearranged TCR beta genes. The Illumina HiSeq System was used to sequence the amplified TCR beta libraries as 87-base-pair reads. From the authors' description of their analysis: A later analysis tallied roughly 76 million unique TCR beta chains across the 650 to 750 repertoires, and roughly 11 million of those chains were shared by two or more donors. Raw reads were error-corrected and collapsed into unique sequences with a nearest-neighbor algorithm that merged closely related sequences to remove PCR and sequencing errors. Alignment of CDR3 sequences to IMGT reference sequences was used to assign V, D and J gene segments. For a sequence to be retained, a match of at least six nucleotides to both a V gene segment and a J gene segment was required. Rearrangements were called productive when the CDR3 lacked stop codons and stayed in frame with V and J; all others were non-productive. Following IMGT convention, CDR3 was defined as the stretch from the second conserved V-encoded cysteine to the conserved J-encoded phenylalanine. Sequences without an unambiguous match to a single V gene segment were excluded from the earlier analysis of about 630 of the donors. An earlier analysis of several hundred of the donors called V segments functional above 56.7% productive rearrangements and segregating when the between-donor standard deviation exceeded 5%. To diagnose cytomegalovirus status from the catalog of TCR beta chain sequences, a statistical classification framework was built. In a later analysis, TCR nucleotide sequences were compared against IMGT/GENE-DB human TR gene sequences so that V and J genes could be assigned. In a later analysis, CDR3 sequences and most-parsimonious VDJ recombination scenarios were assigned using the TCRdist pipeline. In a later analysis, each TCR beta chain was defined by its CDR3 amino acid sequence together with its V-gene family, and reads without a unique V-gene family were excluded. In a later analysis, 450 to 600 highly shared, low-generation-probability nucleotide sequences were removed to address suspected cross-contamination and a sequencing artifact. In a later analysis, a clonal expansion index was calculated for each public chain from normalized within-repertoire ranks of inferred template counts. In a later analysis, generation probabilities were computed using a VDJ recombination model fitted to out-of-frame rearrangements, and the results were checked against IGoR. In a later analysis, TCR-TCR, TCR-HLA and TCR-CMV co-occurrence was scored with hypergeometric tests, and a repertoire-size bias correction was applied to TCR pairs. In a later analysis, false discovery rates were estimated by permuting HLA or CMV assignments 20 times. In a later analysis, co-occurring TCRs were grouped using DBSCAN, with TCRdist sequence similarity added in when clustering inside HLA-allele-positive subsets. Repertoires with fewer than 30,000 or more than 120,000 public chains were left out of co-occurrence clustering, as were a handful of repertoires with anomalous nucleotide sharing. Imported from immuneACCESS, the table was reduced by TCRdb to in-frame sequences with V and J called. These copies leave out some clones; in studies compared against another copy, an unresolved V gene accounts for under half, and the cause of the remainder is not known. D and trimming were read from the DNA, whereas the V and J calls and clone size are those reported in that table. For this sample there are 110,000 or so clones; 70% to 85% appear just once. 2% to 3% of the sample goes to the ten largest clones.

On this clone: Its antigen has not been determined. Qualities for individual bases were not recorded, and no much larger clone is one base off.

Including cysteine and phenylalanine, the CDR3 has 13 amino acids. Of the read, only the CDR3 DNA is kept; its 39 bases are in frame from base 1. V is shortened by 5 bases, J by 1 base, and the region joining them spans 8 bases. The germline V gene specifies MDHEN as CDR1 and SYDVKM as CDR2. This chain is built from TRBV28 and TRBJ1-1; the D region possibly corresponds to TRBD1 (5 bases align). The sample comprised PBMCs. The sequence came from a woman younger than 35 in good health and CMV-seronegative. The DNA is as follows: TGTGCCAGCAGTCCGACAGCGAACACTGAAGCTTTCTTT. Its protein reads: CASSPTANTEAFF.